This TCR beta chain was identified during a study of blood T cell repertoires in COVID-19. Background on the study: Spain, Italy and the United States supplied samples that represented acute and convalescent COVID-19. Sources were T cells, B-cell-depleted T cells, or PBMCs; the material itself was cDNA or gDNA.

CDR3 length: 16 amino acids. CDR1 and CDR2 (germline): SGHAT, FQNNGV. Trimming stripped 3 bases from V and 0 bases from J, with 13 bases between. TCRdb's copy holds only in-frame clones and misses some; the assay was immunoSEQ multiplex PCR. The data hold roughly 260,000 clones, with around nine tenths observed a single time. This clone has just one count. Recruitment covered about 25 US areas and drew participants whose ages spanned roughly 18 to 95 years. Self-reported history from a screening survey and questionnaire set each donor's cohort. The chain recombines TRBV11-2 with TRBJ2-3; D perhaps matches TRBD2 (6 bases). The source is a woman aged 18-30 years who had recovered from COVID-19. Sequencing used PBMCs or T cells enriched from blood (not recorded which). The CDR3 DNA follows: TGTGCCAGCAGCTTGCTCCTAGCGCTTAGCACAGATACGCAGTATTTT. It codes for CASSLLLALSTDTQYF.